Below, 27 T cell receptor beta chains from the same sample are listed, as sequenced in a study of blood T cell repertoires in COVID-19. The method was immunoSEQ multiplex PCR; TCRdb's version includes in-frame clones alone and lacks a portion of them. The sample shows about 160,000 clones, 70% to 85% of them seen only once. The sequenced sample was peripheral blood. These receptors were taken from a woman older than 75 with acute or convalescent COVID-19.

The chain has TRBV12-3 or TRBV12-4 and TRBJ1-5; perhaps TRBD1 as D (5 bases). CDR3 length: 13 residues. V was pared by 6 bases and J by 4 bases, with 10 bases between. The CDR3 loop reads CASSATANQPQHF. As DNA, the CDR3 is TGTGCCAGCAGCGCGACAGCTAATCAGCCCCAGCATTTT.

This chain connects TRBV7-9 to TRBJ2-1; D is ambiguous. This CDR3 region has 15 residues. CDR1 is SEHNR and CDR2 is FQNEAQ in the germline V gene (reference sequence). Trimming cost V 8 bases and J 1 base, with 15 bases left between them. The CDR3 DNA reads as TGTGCCAGCGGCAACAGAGTCCATTCCTACAATGAGCAGTTCTTC. It specifies CASGNRVHSYNEQFF.

In this sample, this clone turned up a few times. The same CDR3 arises from other DNA sequences in this sample as well. The V gene is TRBV5-6, the J gene TRBJ2-2; TRBD2 aligns across 11 bases. Germline V lookup: CDR1 SGHDT, CDR2 YYEEEE. The CDR3 contains 16 residues. V was pared by 0 bases and J by 3 bases, with 1 base of the junction left unmatched. The CDR3 DNA is TGTGCCAGCAGCTTGGTACTAGCGGGAGACACCGGGGAGCTGTTTTTT. It is translated as CASSLVLAGDTGELFF.

The chain is built from TRBV7-9 and TRBJ2-3, with unresolved D. CDR3 size: 17 residues. Germline CDR1 reads SEHNR; CDR2 reads FQNEAQ (reference sequence). V lost 4 bases and J 5 bases, leaving 22 bases between the germline ends. This CDR3 reads CASSSDPASRSVDTQYF. In DNA, the CDR3 is TGTGCCAGCAGCTCTGATCCGGCCTCAAGAAGCGTAGATACGCAGTATTTT. Complete variable domain (other parts from reference TRBV7-9 and TRBJ2-3): DTGVSQNPRHKITKRGQNVTFRCDPISEHNRLYWYRQTLGQGPEFLTYFQNEAQLEKSRLLSDRFSAERPKGSFSTLEIQRTEQGDSAMYLCASSSDPASRSVDTQYFGPGTRLTVL.

This clone showed up just once. The J gene is TRBJ2-1, the V gene TRBV4-1, with 7 bases lining up with TRBD2. The V gene end was trimmed by 1 base and the J gene end by 7 bases; junction bases not matched to a gene: 4. The CDR3 consists of 14 residues. The V gene's germline CDR1 is MGHRA and CDR2 YSYEKL. For the CDR3, the DNA is TGCGCCAGCAGCCAAGTGGCGGGAGTGAATGAGCAGTTCTTC. Its translation: CASSQVAGVNEQFF.

This chain connects TRBV21-1 to TRBJ2-7; the DNA was not used to check the table's D call, TRBD1. TRBV21-1 has pseudogene status. The CDR3 spans 15 residues. The CDR3 is CASSKGTGGFYEQYF. Written as DNA, the CDR3 is TGTGCCAGCAGCAAAGGGACAGGGGGCTTCTACGAGCAGTACTTC.

This clone was detected a few times. V is TRBV3-1 (or the pseudogene TRBV3-2) and J is TRBJ2-7; 7 positions agree with TRBD1. Germline V gives CDR1 LGHDT, CDR2 YNNKEL (reference sequence). CDR3 length: 16 amino acids. Losses at the gene ends were 4 bases for V and 0 bases for J; bases not matched to a gene: 9. CDR3 DNA: TGTGCCAGCAGCCCGTACCCCACAGGGGCCTCCTACGAGCAGTACTTC. It is translated as CASSPYPTGASYEQYF.

This chain connects TRBV24-1 to TRBJ2-3, with D unclear. The CDR3 sequence is 15 residues long. CDR1 is KGHDR, CDR2 SFDVKD, per germline. V was cut by 4 bases and J by 9 bases, with 19 bases left in between. The CDR3 protein is CATSDSRSKLETQYF. CDR3 bases: TGTGCCACCAGTGACTCCCGGTCCAAATTAGAAACGCAGTATTTT.

The genes are TRBV24-1 and TRBJ2-1; 7 bases align to TRBD2. This CDR3 is 15 amino acids long. The ends lost 5 bases at V and 8 bases at J; junction bases unmatched: 11. The germline V gene encodes CDR1 KGHDR and CDR2 SFDVKD. CDR3 sequence (DNA): TGTGCCACCAGTGCTCAAGCCGGGACTACCGATGAGCAGTTCTTC. Its protein product is CATSAQAGTTDEQFF.

The chain joins TRBV6-6 to TRBJ2-1, with 12 bases fitting TRBD2. The CDR3 runs 17 residues. Germline V lookup: CDR1 MNHNY, CDR2 SVGAGI (reference sequence). The V segment lost 5 bases and the J segment 8 bases; nucleotides outside the gene matches: 13. In nucleotides, the CDR3 is TGTGCCAGCAGTCCACCAAAGACTAGCGGGAGTGGGCATGAGCAGTTCTTC. Translated: CASSPPKTSGSGHEQFF.

The chain carries TRBV7-9 and TRBJ1-1, with 7 bases aligning to TRBD1. The CDR3 has 15 residues. Germline assignment: CDR1 SEHNR and CDR2 FQNEAQ (reference sequence). V trimming: 5 bases; J trimming: 6 bases; junction bases outside the gene matches: 12. The CDR3 sequence is CASSQDRVVGAEAFF. Here the CDR3 DNA reads TGTGCCAGCAGCCAAGACAGGGTTGTTGGCGCTGAAGCTTTCTTT.

The chain couples TRBV7-9 to TRBJ1-4; D ambiguous. Looked up from germline, CDR1 is SEHNR and CDR2 is FQNEAQ (reference sequence). This CDR3 contains 14 residues. V dropped 3 bases and J dropped 1 base, with 6 bases sitting between them. CDR3 sequence reads: CASSFPQTNEKLFF. The CDR3 bases are TGTGCCAGCAGCTTTCCCCAAACTAATGAAAAACTGTTTTTT. The full variable domain, its missing parts supplied by reference TRBV7-9 and TRBJ1-4, is DTGVSQNPRHKITKRGQNVTFRCDPISEHNRLYWYRQTLGQGPEFLTYFQNEAQLEKSRLLSDRFSAERPKGSFSTLEIQRTEQGDSAMYLCASSFPQTNEKLFFGSGTQLSVL.

The V gene is TRBV20-1, the J gene TRBJ2-3, with 8 bases lining up with TRBD2. Losses at the gene ends were 3 bases for V and 11 bases for J; bases not matched to a gene: 16. The length of the CDR3 is 15 residues. The germline gives CDR1 DFQATT, CDR2 SNEGSKA (reference sequence). The CDR3, as DNA: TGCAGTGCTAGTTTTGCGGGAGGCCCCCTAGGAGGGCAGTATTTT. As protein: CSASFAGGPLGGQYF.

V gene TRBV30 combines with J gene TRBJ1-2, with D possibly matching TRBD1 (5 bases). Trimming removed 2 bases from V and 6 bases from J, with 10 bases in between. This CDR3 is built from 12 residues. Germline V gene sequence: CDR1 GTSNPN, CDR2 SVGIG (reference sequence). The CDR3 is CAWSPYRNGYTF. In nucleotides, the CDR3 is TGTGCCTGGAGTCCCTACAGGAATGGCTACACCTTC.

The chain uses TRBV5-1 and TRBJ1-1; D is unresolved. Per germline, CDR1 SGHRS and CDR2 YFSETQ. This CDR3 spans 14 amino acids. V lost 3 bases and J lost 0, with 9 bases in between. CDR3 coding DNA: TGCGCCAGCAGCTCCACTACGGTGAACACTGAAGCTTTCTTT. Translating it yields CASSSTTVNTEAFF.

V gene TRBV24-1 combines with J gene TRBJ2-2, with 9 nucleotides matching TRBD1. Germline-derived CDR1 and CDR2 are KGHDR and SFDVKD. The CDR3 is made up of 18 amino acids. Trimming took 2 bases from V and 4 from J; bases not matched to a gene: 10. In DNA form, the CDR3 reads TGTGCCACCAGTGATTCCGCAAACAGGGGGCGAGGCACCGGGGAGCTGTTTTTT. The encoded protein is CATSDSANRGRGTGELFF.

A remark on this clone: One end of the junction does not line up with germline, which may come from a read error. This chain uses TRBV2 with TRBJ1-5, with D unclear. Germline V gives CDR1 SNHLY, CDR2 FYNNEI. The CDR3 contains 14 residues. The CDR3 sequence: CASSGVSSSQPQHF. CDR3 sequence (DNA): TGTGCCAGCAGTGGAGTGAGTAGCAGTCAGCCCCAGCATTTT.

The rearrangement links TRBV25-1 to TRBJ2-5; 10 bases are a match to TRBD2. The CDR3 contains 16 residues. Unmatched junction bases numbered 4, after V lost 1 base and J lost 2 bases. Looked up from germline, CDR1 is MGHDK and CDR2 is SYGVNS. DNA for the CDR3: TGTGCCAGCAGTGAATTAGTAGCGGGAGGTCAAGAGACCCAGTACTTC. This sequence encodes CASSELVAGGQETQYF.

The CDR3 loop reads CASSLVGGGIVFEQYF. The CDR3 DNA sequence: TGCGCCAGCAGCTTGGTAGGCGGGGGGATAGTATTCGAGCAGTACTTC. This chain uses TRBV5-1 with TRBJ2-7, with 8 bases lining up with TRBD2. The CDR3 consists of 16 residues. CDR1 is SGHRS and CDR2 is YFSETQ in the germline V gene. V was pared by 0 bases and J by 6 bases, with 11 bases of the junction left unmatched.

This clone has only one observation. The chain is built from TRBV11-2 and TRBJ2-1; 7 positions match TRBD2. The CDR3 loop spans 17 amino acids. The germline V gene encodes CDR1 SGHAT and CDR2 FQNNGV. The trim removed 2 bases at V and 1 base at J, leaving 8 bases unmatched. CDR3 bases: TGTGCCAGCAGCTTATTCCGGAGTAGCGGGTCCTACAATGAGCAGTTCTTC. Its translation is CASSLFRSSGSYNEQFF. The variable domain in full, completed from reference TRBV11-2 and TRBJ2-1, reads EAGVAQSPRYKIIEKRQSVAFWCNPISGHATLYWYQQILGQGPKLLIQFQNNGVVDDSQLPKDRFSAERLKGVDSTLKIQPAKLEDSAVYLCASSLFRSSGSYNEQFFGPGTRLTVL.

This clone was found a few times. This chain joins TRBV4-1 and TRBJ1-3, with D unresolved. Germline CDR1 reads MGHRA; CDR2 reads YSYEKL. Trimming stripped 4 bases from V and 3 bases from J, with 7 bases between. This CDR3 region has 13 residues. CDR3 residues: CASSRDGGNTIYF. DNA for the CDR3: TGCGCCAGCAGCCGAGACGGTGGAAACACCATATATTTT.

In DNA, the CDR3 is TGCGCCAGCAGCTCACAGACGCAGGGGAATGAAAAACTGTTTTTT. Its protein is CASSSQTQGNEKLFF. The chain uses TRBV5-1 and TRBJ1-4, with TRBD1 as a possible D gene (6 bases). This CDR3 region has 15 residues. CDR1 and CDR2 (germline): SGHRS, YFSETQ. V lost 3 bases and J 5 bases, leaving 14 bases between the germline ends.

Remarks on this clone: One junction end disagrees with the germline gene, perhaps due to a read error. The chain has TRBV19 and TRBJ2-7; D is perhaps TRBD1 (6 bases). From germline, CDR1 is LNHDA and CDR2 SQIVND (reference sequence). CDR3 size: 14 residues. In DNA, the CDR3 is TGTGCCAGTAGCCCAACAGGGCGCTCCGACGAGCAGTACTTC. The encoded protein is CASSPTGRSDEQYF. Variable domain in full (rest from reference TRBV19 and TRBJ2-7): DGGITQSPKYLFRKEGQNVTLSCEQNLNHDAMYWYRQDPGQGLRLIYYSQIVNDFQKGDIAEGYSVSREKKESFPLTVTSAQKNPTAFYLCASSPTGRSDEQYFGPGTRLTVT.

The chain links TRBV3-1 (or the pseudogene TRBV3-2) to TRBJ1-2; D possibly corresponds to TRBD1 (6 bases). V lost 6 bases to trimming and J lost 2 bases, with 10 bases between them. CDR1 and CDR2 (germline): LGHDT, YNNKEL (reference sequence). The CDR3 is made up of 13 amino acids. CDR3 bases: TGTGCCAGCAGTCCAACAGGGAACTATGGCTACACCTTC. Protein product: CASSPTGNYGYTF.

The chain is built from TRBV14 and TRBJ2-1, with 7 bases matching TRBD2. Losses at the gene ends were 4 bases for V and 9 bases for J; bases not matched to a gene: 9. The CDR3 extends over 14 amino acids. Germline V lookup: CDR1 SGHDN, CDR2 FVKESK. The CDR3 loop reads CASSPGTIGGEQFF. The DNA for the CDR3 is TGTGCCAGCAGCCCCGGGACTATTGGAGGTGAGCAGTTCTTC. Full variable domain (rest looked up from reference TRBV14 and TRBJ2-1): EAGVTQFPSHSVIEKGQTVTLRCDPISGHDNLYWYRRVMGKEIKFLLHFVKESKQDESGMPNNRFLAERTGGTYSTLKVQPAELEDSGVYFCASSPGTIGGEQFFGPGTRLTVL.

The genes are TRBV7-6 and TRBJ2-2, with 7 bases lining up with TRBD2. The J segment lost 3 bases and the V segment lost 5 bases, leaving 12 bases of the junction unmatched. The CDR3 has 17 amino acids. Germline V gene lookup returns CDR1 SGHVS and CDR2 FNYEAQ. The CDR3 region is CASSATSVGSYTGELFF. Here the CDR3 DNA reads TGTGCCAGCAGCGCCACTAGCGTCGGGAGTTACACCGGGGAGCTGTTTTTT.

The rearrangement links TRBV2 to TRBJ2-5, with D possibly matching TRBD2 (5 bases). CDR1 is SNHLY, CDR2 FYNNEI, per germline. This CDR3 has 14 amino acids. Trimming took 3 bases from V and 7 from J, leaving 15 bases between them. CDR3 DNA sequence: TGTGCCAGCAGTGAGAGGACGGGGTGGGCGACCCAGTACTTC. It is translated as CASSERTGWATQYF. Complete variable domain (other parts from reference TRBV2 and TRBJ2-5): EPEVTQTPSHQVTQMGQEVILRCVPISNHLYFYWYRQILGQKVEFLVSFYNNEISEKSEIFDDQFSVERPDGSNFTLKIRSTKLEDSAMYFCASSERTGWATQYFGPGTRLLVL.